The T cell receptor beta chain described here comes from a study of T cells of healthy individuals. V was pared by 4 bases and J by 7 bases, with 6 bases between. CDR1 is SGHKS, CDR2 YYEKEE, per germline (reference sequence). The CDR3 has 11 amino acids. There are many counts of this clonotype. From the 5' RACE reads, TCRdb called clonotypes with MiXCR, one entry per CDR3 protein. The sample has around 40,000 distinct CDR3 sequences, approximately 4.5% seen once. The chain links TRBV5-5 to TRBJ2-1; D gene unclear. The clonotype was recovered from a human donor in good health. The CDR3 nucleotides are TGTGCCAGCAGCCTAACAAATGAGCAGTTCTTC. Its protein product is CASSLTNEQFF.